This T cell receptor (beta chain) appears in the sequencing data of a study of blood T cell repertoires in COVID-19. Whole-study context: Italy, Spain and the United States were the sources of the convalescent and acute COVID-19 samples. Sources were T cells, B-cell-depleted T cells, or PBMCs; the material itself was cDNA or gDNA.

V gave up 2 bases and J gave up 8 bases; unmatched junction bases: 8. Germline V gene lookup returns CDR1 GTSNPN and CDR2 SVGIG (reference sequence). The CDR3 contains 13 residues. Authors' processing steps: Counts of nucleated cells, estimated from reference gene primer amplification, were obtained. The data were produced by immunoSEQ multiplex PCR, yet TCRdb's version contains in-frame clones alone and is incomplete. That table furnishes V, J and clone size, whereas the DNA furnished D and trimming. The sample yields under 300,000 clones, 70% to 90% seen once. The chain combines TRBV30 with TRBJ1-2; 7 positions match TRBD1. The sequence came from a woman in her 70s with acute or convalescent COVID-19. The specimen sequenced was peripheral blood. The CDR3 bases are TGTGCCTGGAGTCCCGAAGGGGGCCGGGGCTACACCTTC. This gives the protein CAWSPEGGRGYTF.